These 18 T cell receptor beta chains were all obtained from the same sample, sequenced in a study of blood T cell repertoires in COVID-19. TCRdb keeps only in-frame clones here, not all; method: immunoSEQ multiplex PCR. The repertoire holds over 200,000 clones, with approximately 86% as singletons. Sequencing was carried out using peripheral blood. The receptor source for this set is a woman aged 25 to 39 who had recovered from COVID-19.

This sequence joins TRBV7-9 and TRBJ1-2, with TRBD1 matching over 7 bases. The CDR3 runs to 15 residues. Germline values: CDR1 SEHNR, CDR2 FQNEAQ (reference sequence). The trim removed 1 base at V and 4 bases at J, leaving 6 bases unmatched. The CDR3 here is CASSLGTGTAYGYTF. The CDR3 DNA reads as TGTGCCAGCAGCTTAGGCACCGGGACAGCCTATGGCTACACCTTC.

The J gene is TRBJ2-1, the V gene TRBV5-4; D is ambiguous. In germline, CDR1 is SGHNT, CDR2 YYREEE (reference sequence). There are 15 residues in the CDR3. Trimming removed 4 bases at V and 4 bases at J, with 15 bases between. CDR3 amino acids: CASSAELQLYNEQFF. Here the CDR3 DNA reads TGTGCCAGCAGCGCGGAACTACAATTGTACAATGAGCAGTTCTTC. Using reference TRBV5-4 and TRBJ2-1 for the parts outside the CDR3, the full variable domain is ETGVTQSPTHLIKTRGQQVTLRCSSQSGHNTVSWYQQALGQGPQFIFQYYREEENGRGNFPPRFSGLQFPNYSSELNVNALELDDSALYLCASSAELQLYNEQFFGPGTRLTVL.

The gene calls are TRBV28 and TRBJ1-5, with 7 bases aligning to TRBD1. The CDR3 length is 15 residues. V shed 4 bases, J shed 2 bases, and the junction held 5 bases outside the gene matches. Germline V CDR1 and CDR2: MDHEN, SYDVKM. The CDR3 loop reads CASSSRTGGNQPQHF. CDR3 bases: TGTGCCAGCAGTTCTAGGACAGGCGGCAATCAGCCCCAGCATTTT.

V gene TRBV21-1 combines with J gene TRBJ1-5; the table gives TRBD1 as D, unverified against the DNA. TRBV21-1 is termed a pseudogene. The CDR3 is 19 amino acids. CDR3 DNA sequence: TGTGCCAGCATAATGGGAGGGACAGGGGGCAGGTGGAAGAATCAGCCCCAGCATTTT. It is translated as CASIMGGTGGRWKNQPQHF.

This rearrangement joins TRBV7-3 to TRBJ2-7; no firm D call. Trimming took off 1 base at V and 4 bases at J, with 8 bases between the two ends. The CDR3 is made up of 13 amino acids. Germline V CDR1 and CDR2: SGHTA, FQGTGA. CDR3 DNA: TGTGCCAGCAGCTTAAATCAGGCGTACGAGCAGTACTTC. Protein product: CASSLNQAYEQYF.

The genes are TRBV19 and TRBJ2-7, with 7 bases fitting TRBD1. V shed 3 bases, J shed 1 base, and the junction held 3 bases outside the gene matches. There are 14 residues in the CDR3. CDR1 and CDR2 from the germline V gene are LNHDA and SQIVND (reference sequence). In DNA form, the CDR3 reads TGTGCCAGTAGTATGATGACAGGGTCCTACGAGCAGTACTTC. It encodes CASSMMTGSYEQYF.

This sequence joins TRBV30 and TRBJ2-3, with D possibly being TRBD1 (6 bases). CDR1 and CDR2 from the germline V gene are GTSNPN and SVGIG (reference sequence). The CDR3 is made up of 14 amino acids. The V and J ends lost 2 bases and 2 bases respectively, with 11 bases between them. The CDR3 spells CAWSQGTYTDTQYF. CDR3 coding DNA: TGTGCCTGGAGTCAGGGGACCTACACAGATACGCAGTATTTT.

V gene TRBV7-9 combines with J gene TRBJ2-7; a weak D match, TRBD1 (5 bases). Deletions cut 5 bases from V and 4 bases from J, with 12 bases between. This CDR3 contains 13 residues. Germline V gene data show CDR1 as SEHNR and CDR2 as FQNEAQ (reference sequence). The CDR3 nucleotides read TGTGCCAGCAGCCCCGGGCCAGGGTACGAGCAGTACTTC. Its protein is CASSPGPGYEQYF.

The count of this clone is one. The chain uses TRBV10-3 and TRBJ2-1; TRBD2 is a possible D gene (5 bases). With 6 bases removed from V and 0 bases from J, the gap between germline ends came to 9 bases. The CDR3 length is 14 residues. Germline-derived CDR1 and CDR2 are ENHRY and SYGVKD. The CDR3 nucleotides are TGTGCCATCAGCGAGGCGGGCTCCTACAATGAGCAGTTCTTC. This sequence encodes CAISEAGSYNEQFF.

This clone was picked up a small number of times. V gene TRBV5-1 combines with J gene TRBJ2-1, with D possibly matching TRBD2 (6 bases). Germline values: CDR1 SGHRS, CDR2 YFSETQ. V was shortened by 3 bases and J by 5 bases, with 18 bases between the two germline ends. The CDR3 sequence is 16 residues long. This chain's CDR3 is CASSWSVAGLDNEQFF. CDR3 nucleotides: TGCGCCAGCAGCTGGTCGGTGGCGGGGCTGGACAATGAGCAGTTCTTC. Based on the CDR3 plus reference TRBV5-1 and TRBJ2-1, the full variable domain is KAGVTQTPRYLIKTRGQQVTLSCSPISGHRSVSWYQQTPGQGLQFLFEYFSETQRNKGNFPGRFSGRQFSNSRSEMNVSTLELGDSALYLCASSWSVAGLDNEQFFGPGTRLTVL.

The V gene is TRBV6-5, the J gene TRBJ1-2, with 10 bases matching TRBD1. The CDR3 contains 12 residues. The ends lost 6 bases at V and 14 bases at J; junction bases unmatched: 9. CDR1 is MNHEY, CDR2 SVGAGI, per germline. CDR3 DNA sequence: TGTGCCAGCAGAACAGGGGACAGGGGTTGTACCTTC. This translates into CASRTGDRGCTF.

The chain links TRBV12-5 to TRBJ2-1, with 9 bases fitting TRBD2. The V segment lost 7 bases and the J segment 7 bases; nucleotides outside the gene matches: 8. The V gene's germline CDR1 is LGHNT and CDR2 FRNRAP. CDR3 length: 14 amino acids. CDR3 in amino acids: CASVGGLASNEQFF. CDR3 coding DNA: TGTGCTAGTGTTGGGGGACTAGCCTCAAATGAGCAGTTCTTC.

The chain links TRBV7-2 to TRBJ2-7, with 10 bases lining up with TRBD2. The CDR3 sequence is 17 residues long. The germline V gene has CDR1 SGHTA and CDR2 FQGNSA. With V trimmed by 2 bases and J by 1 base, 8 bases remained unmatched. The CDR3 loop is CASSLLRTSGRSYEQYF. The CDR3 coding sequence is TGTGCCAGCAGCTTACTCCGGACTAGCGGCCGGTCCTACGAGCAGTACTTC.

The CDR3 DNA reads as TGTGCCTGGAGTTCTACAGTGTCCAATCAGCCCCAGCATTTT. Its protein product is CAWSSTVSNQPQHF. This chain links TRBV30 with TRBJ1-5; D is unclear. CDR1 GTSNPN and CDR2 SVGIG come from the germline V gene (reference sequence). This CDR3 comprises 14 residues. V gave up 2 bases and J gave up 3 bases, with 11 bases separating them. The full variable domain, in which reference TRBV30 and TRBJ1-5 provide the parts outside the CDR3, is SQTIHQWPATLVQPVGSPLSLECTVEGTSNPNLYWYRQAAGRGLQLLFYSVGIGQISSEVPQNLSASRPQDRQFILSSKKLLLSDSGFYLCAWSSTVSNQPQHFGDGTRLSIL.

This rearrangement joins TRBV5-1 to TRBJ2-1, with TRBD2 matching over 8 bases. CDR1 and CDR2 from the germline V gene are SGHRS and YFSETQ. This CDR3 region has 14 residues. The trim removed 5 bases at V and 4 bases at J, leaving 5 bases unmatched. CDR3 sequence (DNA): TGCGCCAGCAGGGTAGCGGGGTTTTACAATGAGCAGTTCTTC. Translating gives CASRVAGFYNEQFF.

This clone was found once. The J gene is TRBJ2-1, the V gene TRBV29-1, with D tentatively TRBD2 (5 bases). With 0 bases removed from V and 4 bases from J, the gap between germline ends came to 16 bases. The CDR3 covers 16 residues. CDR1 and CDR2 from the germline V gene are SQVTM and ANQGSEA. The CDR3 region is CSVEEAERARYNEQFF. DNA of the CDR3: TGCAGCGTTGAAGAGGCAGAGAGGGCGAGGTACAATGAGCAGTTCTTC.

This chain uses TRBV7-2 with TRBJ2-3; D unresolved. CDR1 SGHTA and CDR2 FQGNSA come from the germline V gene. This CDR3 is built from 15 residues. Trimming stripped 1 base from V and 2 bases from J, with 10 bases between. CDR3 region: CASSLDLYLTDTQYF. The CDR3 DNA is TGTGCCAGCAGCTTAGATCTCTACCTCACAGATACGCAGTATTTT.

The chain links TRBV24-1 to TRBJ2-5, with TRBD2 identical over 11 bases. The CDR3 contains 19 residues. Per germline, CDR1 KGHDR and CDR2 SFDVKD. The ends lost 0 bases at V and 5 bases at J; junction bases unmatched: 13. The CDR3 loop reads CATSDLASGGPLGQETQYF. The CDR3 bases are TGTGCCACCAGTGATTTGGCTAGCGGGGGGCCCCTTGGGCAGGAGACCCAGTACTTC.